The next 7 T cell receptor beta chains were all read from a single sample in a study of shared clonotypes between healthy human individuals. This table comes from immunoSEQ multiplex PCR, and its TCRdb copy is limited to in-frame clones, with some not included. The sample records about 960,000 clones, approximately 76% being singletons. The sequenced material came from memory CD4+ T cells sorted from blood. Subset denoted: CD45RA-negative fraction. The receptors stem from a man aged 18 to 29 in good health.

Comment on this clone: Other DNA variants within this sample encode the same CDR3. V is TRBV2 and J is TRBJ1-2; unclear D gene. This CDR3 has 13 amino acids. The ends were cut back, 3 bases at V and 2 bases at J, with 7 bases in the middle. In germline, CDR1 is SNHLY, CDR2 FYNNEI. In DNA, the CDR3 is TGTGCCAGCAGTGAGGCCAACAACTATGGCTACACCTTC. Its protein product is CASSEANNYGYTF.

The chain combines TRBV7-9 with TRBJ1-2; 8 nucleotides agree with TRBD1. The ends lost 2 bases at V and 8 bases at J; junction bases unmatched: 7. The V gene's germline CDR1 is SEHNR and CDR2 FQNEAQ (reference sequence). CDR3 length: 14 amino acids. CDR3 region: CASSLQGQEGGYTF. The CDR3 DNA is TGTGCCAGCAGCTTACAGGGACAGGAAGGCGGCTACACCTTC.

The V and J genes are TRBV11-2 and TRBJ2-3; no definite D call. Between the trimmed V and J ends, which lost 0 bases and 1 base, there was a span of 5 bases. CDR1 and CDR2 (germline): SGHAT, FQNNGV. This CDR3 has 14 residues. CDR3 sequence (DNA): TGTGCCAGCAGCTTAGACAGGCGCACAGATACGCAGTATTTT. Protein product: CASSLDRRTDTQYF. Full variable domain (remainder filled in from reference TRBV11-2 and TRBJ2-3): EAGVAQSPRYKIIEKRQSVAFWCNPISGHATLYWYQQILGQGPKLLIQFQNNGVVDDSQLPKDRFSAERLKGVDSTLKIQPAKLEDSAVYLCASSLDRRTDTQYFGPGTRLTVL.

CDR3 amino acids: CASSPRRGARDSGNTIYF. CDR3 DNA: TGTGCCAGCAGTCCACGGAGGGGGGCGAGAGACTCTGGAAACACCATATATTTT. The chain employs TRBV27 and TRBJ1-3; TRBD1 is a possible D gene (6 bases). CDR3 length: 18 amino acids. The germline V gene has CDR1 MNHEY and CDR2 SMNVEV (reference sequence). The V and J ends lost 5 bases and 0 bases respectively, with 20 bases between them.

Only a few counts were recorded for this clone. Other DNA sequences in this specimen translate into the identical CDR3. V gene TRBV5-1 combines with J gene TRBJ2-7; D call uncertain. Germline V lookup: CDR1 SGHRS, CDR2 YFSETQ. CDR3 size: 16 residues. Trimming removed 0 bases at V and 2 bases at J, with 15 bases between. Here the CDR3 reads CASSLGEQGRTYEQYF. The CDR3 DNA reads TGCGCCAGCAGCTTGGGTGAGCAAGGTAGGACCTACGAGCAGTACTTC.

The chain combines TRBV7-6 with TRBJ2-1, with TRBD1 matching 8 bases. V was pared by 3 bases and J by 6 bases, with 7 bases of the junction left unmatched. CDR3 length: 15 residues. Germline loops: CDR1 SGHVS, CDR2 FNYEAQ. The CDR3 DNA reads TGTGCCAGCAGCTTTTTCGGACAGGGCCTCAATGAGCAGTTCTTC. Its translation: CASSFFGQGLNEQFF.

V gene TRBV7-2 combines with J gene TRBJ1-1; D gene ambiguous. The length of the CDR3 is 13 residues. V dropped 1 base and J dropped 11 bases, with 14 bases sitting between them. The germline CDR1 and CDR2 sequences are SGHTA and FQGNSA. CDR3 sequence: CASSLGGQPKAFF. CDR3 sequence (DNA): TGTGCCAGCAGCTTAGGAGGTCAGCCAAAGGCTTTCTTT.